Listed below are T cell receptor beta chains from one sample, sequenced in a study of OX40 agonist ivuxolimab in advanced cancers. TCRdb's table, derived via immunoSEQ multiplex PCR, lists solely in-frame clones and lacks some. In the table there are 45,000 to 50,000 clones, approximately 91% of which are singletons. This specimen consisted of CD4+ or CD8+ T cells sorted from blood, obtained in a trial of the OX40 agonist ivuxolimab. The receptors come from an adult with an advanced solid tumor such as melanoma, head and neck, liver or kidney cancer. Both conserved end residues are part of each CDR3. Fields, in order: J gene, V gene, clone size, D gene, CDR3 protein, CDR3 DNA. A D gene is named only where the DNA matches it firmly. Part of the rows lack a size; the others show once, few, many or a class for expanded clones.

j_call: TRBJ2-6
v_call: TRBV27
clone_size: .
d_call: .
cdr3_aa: CASTLTSSGANVLTF
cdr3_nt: TGTGCCAGCACTTTAACTAGCTCTGGGGCCAACGTCCTGACTTTC

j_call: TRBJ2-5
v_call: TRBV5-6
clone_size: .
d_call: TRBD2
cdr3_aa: CASSLGLAGGYTETQYF
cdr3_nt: TGTGCCAGCAGCTTGGGACTAGCGGGGGGGTATACAGAGACCCAGTACTTC

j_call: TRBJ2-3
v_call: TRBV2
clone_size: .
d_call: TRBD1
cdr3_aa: CASRGDSFLTDTQYF
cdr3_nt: TGTGCCAGCAGGGGGGACAGCTTCCTCACAGATACGCAGTATTTT

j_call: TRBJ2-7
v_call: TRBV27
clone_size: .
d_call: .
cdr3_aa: CASSFPGFPEQYF
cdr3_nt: TGTGCCAGCAGTTTTCCAGGGTTTCCCGAGCAGTACTTC

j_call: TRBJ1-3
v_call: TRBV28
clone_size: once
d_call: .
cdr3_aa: CASSFRPGNTIYF
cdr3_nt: TGTGCCAGCAGTTTCCGGCCTGGAAACACCATATATTTT

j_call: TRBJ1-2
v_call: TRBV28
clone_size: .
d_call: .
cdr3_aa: CASGRMEAGIFLGYTF
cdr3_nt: TGTGCCAGCGGTAGAATGGAGGCGGGGATCTTCTTAGGTTACACCTTC

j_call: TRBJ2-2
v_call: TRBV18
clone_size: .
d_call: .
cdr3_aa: CASSPPAPSEGELFF
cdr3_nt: TGTGCCAGCTCACCCCCCGCCCCGTCCGAGGGGGAGCTGTTTTTT

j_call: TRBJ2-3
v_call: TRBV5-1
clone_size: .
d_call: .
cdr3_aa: CASSLEVVLADTQYF
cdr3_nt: TGCGCCAGCAGCTTGGAGGTCGTATTGGCAGATACGCAGTATTTT

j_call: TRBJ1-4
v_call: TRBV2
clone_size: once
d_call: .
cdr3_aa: CASSLRQPKSEKLFF
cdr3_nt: TGTGCCAGCTCCCTCCGGCAGCCGAAGTCCGAAAAACTGTTTTTT

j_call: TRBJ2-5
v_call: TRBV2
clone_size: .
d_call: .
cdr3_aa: CASSSEKTQYF
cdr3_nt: TGTGCCAGCTCGTCGGAAAAGACCCAGTACTTC

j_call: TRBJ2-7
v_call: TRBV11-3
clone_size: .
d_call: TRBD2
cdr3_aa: CASSFPGTSARSSYEQYF
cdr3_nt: TGTGCCAGCAGCTTTCCCGGGACTAGCGCCCGGAGCTCCTACGAGCAGTACTTC

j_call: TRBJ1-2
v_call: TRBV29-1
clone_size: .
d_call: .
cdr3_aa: CSAVPRTDYGYTF
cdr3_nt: TGCAGCGCCGTACCGCGGACTGACTATGGCTACACCTTC

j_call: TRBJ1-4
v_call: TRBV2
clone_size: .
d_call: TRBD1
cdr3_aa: CASGQGELFF
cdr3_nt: TGTGCCAGCGGACAGGGCGAACTGTTTTTT

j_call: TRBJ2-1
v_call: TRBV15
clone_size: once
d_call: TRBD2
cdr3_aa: CAIGTSGNEQFF
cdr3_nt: TGTGCCATCGGGACTAGCGGGAATGAGCAGTTCTTC